This entry is about one TCR beta chain. This sample was included in a study of tumor-infiltrating lymphocytes in primary liver carcinoma. Trimming pared 0 bases from V and 6 bases from J, leaving 12 bases between. Germline-derived CDR1 and CDR2 are MNHEY and SVGEGT. The CDR3 loop spans 15 amino acids. Using a constant-region primer together with ProtoScript II reverse transcriptase, TCR beta cDNA was made from about 490 ng of total RNA. Nested multiplex PCR, run for three rounds with slightly modified ARM-PCR, yielded TCR beta libraries. The first two PCR rounds used TRBV1-TRBV30 primers with a Cbeta primer, 9 to 10 cycles each. A single record per CDR3 protein comes from TCRdb applying MiXCR to the multiplex PCR reads. The sample has fewer than 350,000 distinct CDR3 sequences, about 65% seen once. Researchers drew blood RNA from unsorted whole blood and extracted germline DNA as well. Four milliliters of peripheral blood were gathered ahead of the operation.

Material for sequencing was peripheral blood. The receptor's source is a man aged 35 to 55 with primary liver carcinoma and hepatitis B virus infection. The V and J genes are TRBV6-2 or TRBV6-3 and TRBJ1-5; D call uncertain. CDR3 DNA sequence: TGTGCCAGCAGTTACTCGGCGGGATCCGGTCAGCCCCAGCATTTT. This sequence encodes CASSYSAGSGQPQHF.